The rows below give T cell receptor beta chains drawn from one sample of a study of beta chain features in type 1 diabetes. Assay: immunoSEQ multiplex PCR; the TCRdb copy retains only in-frame clones and omits some. This table holds some 160,000 clones, roughly 9% found once. Sequencing was done on a sample of central memory CD4+ T cells from blood. These receptors were obtained from a woman aged 25 to 45 with type 1 diabetes. Both conserved end residues are part of each CDR3. Each record gives: J gene, D gene, clone size, V gene, CDR3 protein, CDR3 DNA. The D gene is left open where the match is weak. Where a row states a size, it is once, few, many or the class of an expanded clone; other rows omit it.

TRBJ2-3 | TRBD2 | . | TRBV28 | CASSQSSGRATDTQYF | TGTGCCAGCAGTCAGTCTAGCGGGAGGGCTACAGATACGCAGTATTTT
TRBJ1-2 | TRBD1 | . | TRBV29-1 | CSVASHQTGRYGYTF | TGCAGCGTTGCGTCCCATCAGACAGGGCGATATGGCTACACCTTC
TRBJ2-3 | . | few | TRBV11-2 | CASSFVGGSADTQYF | TGTGCCAGCAGCTTCGTGGGAGGCTCCGCAGATACGCAGTATTTT
TRBJ2-5 | . | . | TRBV18 | CASSPPPGETQYF | TGTGCCAGCTCACCGCCGCCGGGGGAGACCCAGTACTTC
TRBJ1-2 | . | . | TRBV7-2 | CASTRRGGYTF | TGTGCCAGCACCCGCAGAGGGGGCTACACCTTC
TRBJ1-2 | . | . | TRBV28 | CATARQTANYGYTF | TGTGCCACCGCCCGACAAACAGCTAACTATGGCTACACCTTC
TRBJ1-1 | . | . | TRBV6-5 | CASNRGAKNTEAFF | TGTGCCAGCAACCGCGGGGCAAAGAACACTGAAGCTTTCTTT
TRBJ2-5 | . | . | TRBV4-1 | CASSQDLAGMETQYF | TGCGCCAGCAGCCAAGATCTGGCGGGGATGGAGACCCAGTACTTC
TRBJ1-2 | TRBD1 | few | TRBV29-1 | CSVPKGVDRAKSCTF | TGCAGCGTCCCCAAAGGGGTGGACAGGGCAAAGAGCTGCACCTTC
TRBJ2-7 | . | few | TRBV30 | CAWSVSREQYF | TGTGCCTGGAGTGTATCGCGTGAGCAGTACTTC
TRBJ2-5 | . | many | TRBV4-1 | CASSPSPERTQYF | TGCGCCAGCAGCCCGTCCCCGGAGAGAACCCAGTACTTC
TRBJ1-2 | . | few | TRBV28 | CASSLGGSNYGYTF | TGTGCCAGCAGTTTAGGGGGGTCAAACTATGGCTACACCTTC
TRBJ2-2 | . | few | TRBV7-3 | CASSQGGSGTGELFF | TGTGCCAGCAGCCAGGGAGGAAGTGGCACCGGGGAGCTGTTTTTT
TRBJ2-1 | . | few | TRBV5-4 | CASSEDYQTSEQFF | TGTGCCAGCAGCGAGGACTACCAGACCTCTGAGCAGTTCTTC
TRBJ1-2 | . | . | TRBV29-1 | CSVGGSTGNYGYTF | TGCAGCGTTGGAGGGTCGACAGGAAACTATGGCTACACCTTC
TRBJ2-2 | . | once | TRBV18 | CASSALQGVAGELFF | TGTGCCAGCTCAGCGTTACAGGGTGTGGCCGGGGAGCTGTTTTTT
TRBJ2-1 | TRBD2 | few | TRBV7-2 | CASSLWALADNEQFF | TGTGCCAGCAGCTTGTGGGCGCTAGCGGACAATGAGCAGTTCTTC
TRBJ2-1 | TRBD2 | few | TRBV6-5 | CASKGSGKESEQFF | TGTGCCAGCAAGGGAAGCGGGAAAGAAAGTGAGCAGTTCTTC
TRBJ1-5 | TRBD1 | . | TRBV28 | CASSPVGQQHF | TGTGCCAGCAGTCCAGTGGGACAGCAGCATTTT
TRBJ1-1 | . | few | TRBV27 | CASSFFRSTEAFF | TGTGCCAGCAGTTTCTTTCGGAGCACTGAAGCTTTCTTT
TRBJ2-1 | . | . | TRBV19 | CASMVRASSYNEQFF | TGTGCCAGTATGGTGAGGGCGAGCTCCTACAATGAGCAGTTCTTC
TRBJ1-2 | . | few | TRBV28 | CASSPPGGYGYTF | TGTGCCAGCAGTCCCCCAGGAGGCTATGGCTACACCTTC
TRBJ1-2 | TRBD1 | . | TRBV2 | CASSETGDNGYTF | TGTGCCAGCAGCGAGACAGGGGACAATGGCTACACCTTC
TRBJ2-5 | . | few | TRBV15 | CATSRDHRVQKTQYF | TGTGCCACCAGCAGAGATCACAGGGTCCAAAAGACCCAGTACTTC
TRBJ1-1 | TRBD1 | few | TRBV7-2 | CASSRKSAGTGGWGTEAFF | TGTGCCAGCAGCCGTAAGTCCGCCGGGACAGGGGGCTGGGGCACTGAAGCTTTCTTT
TRBJ1-2 | TRBD1 | . | TRBV13 | CASSLGWDSYNYGYTF | TGTGCCAGCAGCTTAGGCTGGGACAGCTACAACTATGGCTACACCTTC
TRBJ2-5 | . | . | TRBV5-1 | CASSLGQIQETQYF | TGCGCCAGCAGCTTGGGGCAGATCCAAGAGACCCAGTACTTC
TRBJ2-7 | . | . | TRBV4-1 | CASSQADGVYEQYF | TGCGCCAGCAGCCAAGCCGACGGAGTCTACGAGCAGTACTTC
TRBJ2-2 | TRBD1 | few | TRBV29-1 | CSVEGTGTDTGELFF | TGCAGCGTTGAAGGGACAGGGACCGACACCGGGGAGCTGTTTTTT
TRBJ1-5 | TRBD1 | . | TRBV6-1 | CASRIQGDQPQHF | TGTGCCAGCAGAATACAGGGGGATCAGCCCCAGCATTTT
TRBJ2-3 | . | . | TRBV5-1 | CASSLGQDADTQYF | TGCGCCAGCAGCTTGGGCCAGGATGCGGATACGCAGTATTTT
TRBJ2-1 | TRBD2 | . | TRBV6-5 | CASGRLANNEQFF | TGTGCCAGCGGGAGACTAGCGAATAATGAGCAGTTCTTC
TRBJ1-2 | TRBD1 | . | TRBV28 | CASRAPGQFSNYGYTF | TGTGCCAGCAGGGCTCCGGGACAGTTCTCCAACTATGGCTACACCTTC
TRBJ1-1 | . | . | TRBV6-5 | CASINPGANTEAFF | TGTGCCAGCATTAACCCTGGGGCGAACACTGAAGCTTTCTTT
TRBJ2-5 | TRBD1 | few | TRBV5-1 | CASRTGYGLQETQYF | TGCGCCAGCAGGACAGGGTACGGTCTGCAAGAGACCCAGTACTTC
TRBJ1-2 | . | . | TRBV2 | CASRGANYGYTF | TGTGCCAGCAGGGGCGCTAACTATGGCTACACCTTC
TRBJ2-1 | TRBD2 | . | TRBV4-1 | CASSQATSGIPPNEQFF | TGCGCCAGCAGCCAAGCGACTAGCGGGATCCCCCCCAATGAGCAGTTCTTC
TRBJ1-2 | . | . | TRBV10-3 | CAISAYRDGYTF | TGTGCCATCAGTGCCTACAGGGACGGCTACACCTTC
TRBJ2-3 | TRBD1 | few | TRBV5-4 | CASSKLTGASTDTQYF | TGTGCCAGCAGCAAACTAACAGGGGCAAGCACAGATACGCAGTATTTT
TRBJ2-1 | . | few | TRBV11-2 | CASSLLGQESDEQFF | TGTGCCAGCAGCTTATTGGGACAAGAGAGCGATGAGCAGTTCTTC
TRBJ2-1 | . | . | TRBV18 | CASSPPGQGPYNEQFF | TGTGCCAGCTCACCACCAGGGCAGGGCCCCTACAATGAGCAGTTCTTC
TRBJ2-5 | TRBD2 | few | TRBV7-3 | CASSWPGLAGGLWETQYF | TGTGCCAGCAGCTGGCCGGGACTAGCGGGAGGATTGTGGGAGACCCAGTACTTC
TRBJ2-7 | . | few | TRBV14 | CASSQALADYEQYF | TGTGCCAGCAGCCAAGCCCTGGCAGACTACGAGCAGTACTTC
TRBJ2-1 | TRBD2 | few | TRBV5-1 | CASSKVGLANNEQFF | TGCGCCAGCAGCAAGGTGGGACTAGCGAACAATGAGCAGTTCTTC
TRBJ2-1 | . | . | TRBV6-1 | CASRETEYNEQFF | TGTGCCAGCAGGGAGACCGAGTACAATGAGCAGTTCTTC
TRBJ2-7 | TRBD2 | few | TRBV9 | CASSVLAGSYEQYF | TGTGCCAGCAGCGTCCTAGCGGGATCCTACGAGCAGTACTTC
TRBJ1-5 | TRBD1 | . | TRBV5-6 | CASSLAGRGRSQPQHF | TGTGCCAGCAGCTTGGCCGGCAGGGGGAGGTCTCAGCCCCAGCATTTT
TRBJ2-7 | . | few | TRBV11-2 | CASSLGPLREQYF | TGTGCCAGCAGCTTAGGGCCTCTGAGGGAGCAGTACTTC
TRBJ1-5 | TRBD1 | few | TRBV6-5 | CASRTGQGGGPQHF | TGTGCCAGCAGAACAGGACAGGGCGGTGGGCCCCAGCATTTT
TRBJ2-7 | TRBD2 | . | TRBV4-1 | CASSQGLAGNLYEQYF | TGCGCCAGCAGCCAAGGACTAGCGGGGAACCTATACGAGCAGTACTTC